The TCR beta chain under discussion was sequenced for a study of beta chain features in type 1 diabetes. Study-level results: TCRB CDR3s from Type 1 diabetes patients were moderately but significantly shorter in all four CD4+ subsets.

Concerning this clone itself: What it binds is unknown.

The investigators reverse transcribed all of the isolated RNA, so they sequenced expressed TCRB transcripts. The protocol was immunoSEQ multiplex PCR, while the TCRdb copy is restricted to in-frame clones and leaves out a portion. The table includes more than 200,000 clones, under 20% detected once. V trimming: 5 bases; J trimming: 1 base; junction bases outside the gene matches: 6. CDR1 and CDR2 (germline): SGHAT, FQDESV (reference sequence). The CDR3 totals 15 residues. This chain links TRBV11-1 with TRBJ2-3; 7 positions match TRBD1. The origin of this receptor is a man aged 25 to 40 with type 1 diabetes. The sequenced sample was naive CD4+ T cells from blood. This chain's CDR3 is CASSQTGSGTDTQYF. DNA of the CDR3: TGTGCCAGCAGCCAGACAGGGTCTGGCACAGATACGCAGTATTTT. Full variable domain (rest looked up from reference TRBV11-1 and TRBJ2-3): EAEVAQSPRYKITEKSQAVAFWCDPISGHATLYWYRQILGQGPELLVQFQDESVVDDSQLPKDRFSAERLKGVDSTLKIQPAELGDSAMYLCASSQTGSGTDTQYFGPGTRLTVL.